The 21 T cell receptor beta chains presented below share a single source sample, sequenced in a study of T cell responses to AZD1222 COVID-19 vaccine. Produced via immunoSEQ multiplex PCR; TCRdb's table is partial and in-frame only. This table holds roughly 200,000 clones, 94% found once. Sequenced here: peripheral blood, sampled 28 days after the second dose of the MenACWY control vaccine. The source is an adult who received the MenACWY meningococcal vaccine as a control.

This chain uses TRBV28 with TRBJ1-1; D remains unclear. Trimming removed 5 bases at V and 0 bases at J, with 10 bases between. CDR1 MDHEN and CDR2 SYDVKM come from the germline V gene. This CDR3 is 14 amino acids long. The CDR3 DNA follows: TGTGCCAGCAGTCCGCCGACCTTGAACACTGAAGCTTTCTTT. Its protein product is CASSPPTLNTEAFF.

The chain recombines TRBV19 with TRBJ2-2; no reliable D call. Trimming cost V 10 bases and J 4 bases, with 13 bases left between them. The CDR3 is 13 residues long. Germline values: CDR1 LNHDA, CDR2 SQIVND (reference sequence). The CDR3 nucleotides are TGTGCCACGAGATACGGTTCCACCGGGGAGCTGTTTTTT. It translates to CATRYGSTGELFF.

This chain connects TRBV7-3 to TRBJ2-5; no reliable D call. Germline-derived CDR1 and CDR2 are SGHTA and FQGTGA. Trimming took off 5 bases at V and 5 bases at J, with 18 bases between the two ends. The CDR3 contains 15 residues. The CDR3 spells CASSPTSDRGETQYF. In DNA, the CDR3 is TGTGCCAGCAGCCCGACGAGCGACCGCGGTGAGACCCAGTACTTC.

Comment on this clone: Since the CDR3 does not end with the conserved phenylalanine or tryptophan, this likely comes from a read error. No DNA is shown, since the ends of the CDR3 on it are uncertain; the CDR3 is the one TCRdb lists. This CDR3 is CASREGWRDG. The rearrangement uses TRBV6-5 and TRBJ1-1. The V gene's germline CDR1 is MNHEY and CDR2 SVGAGI. From its first to its last residue, the CDR3 has 10 amino acids.

This sequence joins TRBV19 and TRBJ2-7; tentative D call: TRBD2 (6 bases). The ends were cut back, 3 bases at V and 6 bases at J, with 9 bases in the middle. The CDR3 runs to 12 residues. Germline CDR1 is LNHDA and CDR2 is SQIVND (reference sequence). CDR3 region: CASSMRGVEQYF. The CDR3 DNA sequence: TGTGCCAGTAGTATGCGGGGTGTCGAGCAGTACTTC.

The rearrangement uses TRBV7-9 and TRBJ1-1; D not resolved. The CDR3 contains 13 residues. Trimming removed 5 bases at V and 3 bases at J, with 10 bases between. Germline values: CDR1 SEHNR, CDR2 FQNEAQ (reference sequence). The CDR3: CASSRLLDTEAFF. Here the CDR3 DNA reads TGTGCCAGCAGCCGACTACTGGACACTGAAGCTTTCTTT.

J is TRBJ2-5 and V is TRBV3-1 (or the pseudogene TRBV3-2); 9 bases align to TRBD1. V shed 5 bases, J shed 5 bases, and the junction held 9 bases outside the gene matches. Germline V gene sequence: CDR1 LGHDT, CDR2 YNNKEL (reference sequence). This CDR3 is 15 amino acids long. The DNA of the CDR3 is TGTGCCAGCAGCAAGGGGGCGGGGACAGGGGAGACCCAGTACTTC. Protein: CASSKGAGTGETQYF.

The chain recombines TRBV19 with TRBJ2-3; TRBD2 is a possible D gene (5 bases). V lost 6 bases to trimming and J lost 0 bases, with 16 bases between them. The CDR3 has 16 amino acids. Germline V gene sequence: CDR1 LNHDA, CDR2 SQIVND (reference sequence). The CDR3 sequence: CASRAVPAHSTDTQYF. CDR3 nucleotide sequence: TGTGCCAGTAGAGCGGTTCCGGCACATAGCACAGATACGCAGTATTTT.

The J gene is TRBJ2-4, the V gene TRBV15; D is unresolved. The CDR3 runs 16 residues. Deletions cut 1 base from V and 7 bases from J, with 17 bases between. Germline V gene sequence: CDR1 LNHNV, CDR2 YYDKDF (reference sequence). The CDR3 sequence: CATSRGISDSPNIQYF. The CDR3 DNA reads as TGTGCCACCAGCAGAGGGATCTCAGACTCCCCCAACATTCAGTACTTC.

This clone was seen more than once but under ten times. The V and J genes are TRBV19 and TRBJ2-3; D is ambiguous. V was cut by 7 bases and J by 1 base, with 18 bases left in between. The CDR3 runs 16 residues. Germline V lookup: CDR1 LNHDA, CDR2 SQIVND (reference sequence). The CDR3 DNA follows: TGTGCCAGTAATCAAGAAGGTCGGCTAGGCACAGATACGCAGTATTTT. It translates to CASNQEGRLGTDTQYF.

V usage is TRBV7-9 and J usage is TRBJ1-3; 9 bases line up with TRBD1. CDR3 length: 15 amino acids. The trim removed 5 bases at V and 2 bases at J, leaving 4 bases unmatched. In germline, CDR1 is SEHNR, CDR2 FQNEAQ (reference sequence). CDR3 nucleotides: TGTGCCAGCAGCCTTACAGGGGGCCCTGGAAACACCATATATTTT. Translating it yields CASSLTGGPGNTIYF.

The table lists this clone with a few counts. This chain's CDR3 is CASSQVEGQKNIQYF. DNA of the CDR3: TGCGCCAGCAGCCAAGTGGAGGGGCAGAAAAACATTCAGTACTTC. The rearrangement links TRBV4-1 to TRBJ2-4; possibly TRBD2 for D (6 bases). Germline lookup yields CDR1 MGHRA and CDR2 YSYEKL. CDR3 length: 15 amino acids. Between the trimmed V and J ends, which lost 1 base and 4 bases, there was a span of 11 bases.

This rearrangement joins TRBV9 to TRBJ2-3; D possibly corresponds to TRBD2 (5 bases). The germline V gene encodes CDR1 SGDLS and CDR2 YYNGEE. The CDR3 length is 14 residues. The V and J ends lost 0 bases and 3 bases respectively, with 8 bases between them. This chain's CDR3 is CASSVAPGTDTQYF. The CDR3 nucleotides read TGTGCCAGCAGCGTAGCTCCGGGGACAGATACGCAGTATTTT.

The J gene is TRBJ2-1, the V gene TRBV28; 7 nucleotides match TRBD2. J gave up 5 bases and V 6 bases, and 10 bases lay outside the gene matches. Per germline, CDR1 MDHEN and CDR2 SYDVKM. The CDR3 runs to 15 residues. CDR3 sequence (DNA): TGTGCCAGCAGCCCAAGCGGGGCCTTAAACAATGAGCAGTTCTTC. Residues: CASSPSGALNNEQFF.

The V gene is TRBV6-2 or TRBV6-3, the J gene TRBJ1-2; no firm D call. The CDR3 spans 14 residues. Trimming stripped 2 bases from V and 6 bases from J, with 13 bases between. In germline, CDR1 is MNHEY, CDR2 SVGEGT. CDR3 DNA sequence: TGTGCCAGCAGTTACACCCACTCAAAGGATGGCTACACCTTC. This gives the protein CASSYTHSKDGYTF.

The chain is built from TRBV5-1 and TRBJ2-3; D is perhaps TRBD1 (5 bases). Germline loops: CDR1 SGHRS, CDR2 YFSETQ. Trimming removed 1 base at V and 6 bases at J, with 9 bases between. CDR3 size: 13 residues. The CDR3 DNA reads TGCGCCAGCAGCTTGCAGGGTAGTGATACGCAGTATTTT. Its translation: CASSLQGSDTQYF. The variable domain in full, with the rest retrieved from reference TRBV5-1 and TRBJ2-3, is KAGVTQTPRYLIKTRGQQVTLSCSPISGHRSVSWYQQTPGQGLQFLFEYFSETQRNKGNFPGRFSGRQFSNSRSEMNVSTLELGDSALYLCASSLQGSDTQYFGPGTRLTVL.

The rearrangement links TRBV7-6 to TRBJ2-5; TRBD2 might be the D (5 bases). Trimming pared 5 bases from V and 1 base from J, leaving 14 bases between. Germline V lookup: CDR1 SGHVS, CDR2 FNYEAQ. This CDR3 region has 15 residues. The CDR3, as DNA: TGTGCCAGCAGCCCGAACCCGGACTTCCAAGAGACCCAGTACTTC. Translation: CASSPNPDFQETQYF. Using reference TRBV7-6 and TRBJ2-5 for the parts outside the CDR3, the full variable domain is GAGVSQSPRYKVTKRGQDVALRCDPISGHVSLYWYRQALGQGPEFLTYFNYEAQQDKSGLPNDRFSAERPEGSISTLTIQRTEQRDSAMYRCASSPNPDFQETQYFGPGTRLLVL.

The chain has TRBV9 and TRBJ2-2, with a tentative D call TRBD1 (5 bases). Trimming took off 7 bases at V and 0 bases at J, with 7 bases between the two ends. The CDR3 is made up of 13 amino acids. Germline CDR1 is SGDLS and CDR2 is YYNGEE. The CDR3 loop is CASAGSNTGELFF. CDR3 nucleotide sequence: TGTGCCAGCGCAGGGTCGAACACCGGGGAGCTGTTTTTT.

The chain links TRBV2 to TRBJ1-6; D not certain. V was clipped by 4 bases and J by 13 bases, with 14 bases between them. The CDR3 contains 13 residues. Germline V gives CDR1 SNHLY, CDR2 FYNNEI. The CDR3 sequence is CASSGEFRQPLHF. In DNA form, the CDR3 reads TGTGCCAGCAGTGGAGAATTCCGGCAGCCCCTCCACTTT.

The chain has TRBV24-1 and TRBJ1-2, with a weak D call TRBD1 (5 bases). Trimming shortened V by 4 bases and J by 8 bases, and 19 bases separated the two germline ends. Looked up from germline, CDR1 is KGHDR and CDR2 is SFDVKD. This CDR3 has 15 residues. The CDR3 nucleotides read TGTGCCACCAGTGACCCAAAAACAGGCTACGGGGGCTACACCTTC. Its translation is CATSDPKTGYGGYTF.

In its sample, this clone was seen a few times. The rearrangement links TRBV5-4 to TRBJ1-6, with TRBD1 matching over 7 bases. Germline V gives CDR1 SGHNT, CDR2 YYREEE (reference sequence). This CDR3 is built from 15 residues. After removal of 4 bases from V and 4 bases from J, the junction contained 5 bases not matched to a gene. The CDR3 nucleotides read TGTGCCAGCAGCACAGGGACAGATTATAATTCACCCCTCCACTTT. Translating gives CASSTGTDYNSPLHF.